This TCR beta chain appears in the sequencing data of a study of T cell changes during pregnancy in multiple sclerosis. TCRdb's copy holds only in-frame clones and misses some; the assay was immunoSEQ multiplex PCR. The repertoire holds 70,000 to 80,000 clones, with over 85% as singletons. The sequence was obtained from a female donor in good health, enrolled as a control in a pregnancy study. The material was peripheral blood, obtained after pregnancy.

The CDR3 sequence is CAISEQGADEQYF. The DNA for the CDR3 is TGTGCCATCAGTGAGCAGGGGGCGGATGAGCAGTACTTC. V is TRBV10-3 and J is TRBJ2-7, with 8 bases identical to TRBD1. Germline loops: CDR1 ENHRY, CDR2 SYGVKD. The CDR3 extends over 13 amino acids. Unmatched junction bases numbered 4, after V lost 2 bases and J lost 7 bases.